This T cell receptor (beta chain) was obtained from a study of CD8+CD57+ T cells in acquired aplastic anemia. Study information: The DNA of sorted CD4+ and CD8+ cells averaged about 3 ug. Mean read depth for CD4+ cells from healthy donors was some 11 million.

Germline CDR1 ENHRY, CDR2 SYGVKD. This CDR3 has 13 residues. The germline V and J ends were trimmed by 2 bases and 4 bases, with 7 bases remaining between them. The template used for profiling TCR beta VDJ and CDR3 was genomic DNA. MiXCR, applied by TCRdb to the reads, yields one record per CDR3 protein. The repertoire holds over 40,000 distinct CDR3 sequences, 55% to 75% seen once, with roughly 34% in the top ten. Findings and limits, study-wide: The study identified roughly 29 CD8+ CDR3 sequences shared by patients and controls. Significant differences in CD8+ Simpson's diversity were not observed between patients and controls.

Notes on this clonotype: What it binds is not known.

The source is a human donor in good health, serving as a control. Sequencing input: sorted CD4+, CD8+, or CD8+CD57+ T cells (not recorded which) from PBMCs. The chain links TRBV10-3 to TRBJ2-3; TRBD2 might be the D (5 bases). The CDR3 loop reads CAISEAGADTQYF. CDR3 sequence (DNA): TGTGCCATCAGTGAGGCGGGCGCAGATACGCAGTATTTT.